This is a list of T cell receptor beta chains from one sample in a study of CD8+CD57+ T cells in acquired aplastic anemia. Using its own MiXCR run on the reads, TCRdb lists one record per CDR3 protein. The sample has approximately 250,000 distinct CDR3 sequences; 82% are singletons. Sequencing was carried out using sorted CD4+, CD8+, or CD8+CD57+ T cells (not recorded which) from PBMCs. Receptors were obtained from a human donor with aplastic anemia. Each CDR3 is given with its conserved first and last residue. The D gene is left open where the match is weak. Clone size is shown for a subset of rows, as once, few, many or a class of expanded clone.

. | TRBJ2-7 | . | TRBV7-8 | CASSLTRGHEQYF | TGTGCCAGCAGCTTAACAAGGGGCCACGAGCAGTACTTC
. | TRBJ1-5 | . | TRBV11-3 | CASSLALTGQPQHF | TGTGCCAGCAGCTTAGCTCTAACAGGTCAGCCCCAGCATTTT
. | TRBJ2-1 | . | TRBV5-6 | CASSLGVAGYNEQFF | TGTGCCAGCAGCTTGGGGGTGGCGGGGTACAATGAGCAGTTCTTC
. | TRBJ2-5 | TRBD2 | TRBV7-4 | CASSLTSGGAEAQYF | TGTGCCAGCAGTTTGACTAGCGGCGGCGCAGAGGCCCAGTACTTC
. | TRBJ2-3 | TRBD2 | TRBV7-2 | CASSLAGGPGTGYF | TGTGCCAGCAGCCTAGCGGGGGGTCCCGGTACGGGGTATTTT
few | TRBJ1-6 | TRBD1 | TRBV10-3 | CAIPSISPPGTGLNSPLHF | TGTGCCATCCCGTCTATTTCCCCACCCGGGACAGGCCTTAATTCACCCCTCCACTTT
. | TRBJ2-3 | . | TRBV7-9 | CASSLVSTNDTQYF | TGTGCCAGCAGCTTAGTGTCAACTAACGATACACAGTATTTT
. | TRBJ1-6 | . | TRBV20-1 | CSVRLAGGDAPLHF | TGCAGCGTTAGATTAGCTGGGGGGGATGCACCCCTCCACTTT
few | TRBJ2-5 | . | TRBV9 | CASSGGTARNQPHF | TGTGCCAGCAGCGGAGGGACCGCCCGAAATCAGCCCCACTTC
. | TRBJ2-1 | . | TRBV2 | CASSDGRVHDQFF | TGTGCCAGCAGTGATGGCCGTGTACATGACCAGTTCTTC
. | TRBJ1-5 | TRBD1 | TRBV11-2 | CASSSGQANNQPQHF | TGTGCCAGCAGCTCAGGACAGGCTAACAATCAGCCCCAGCATTTT
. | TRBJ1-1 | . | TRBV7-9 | CASSFDRRGRTEAFF | TGTGCCAGCAGCTTTGATAGAAGAGGGAGGACCGAAGCTTTCTTT
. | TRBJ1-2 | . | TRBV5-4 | CASSFEGGALLGYTF | TGTGCCAGCAGCTTTGAGGGGGGCGCGTTGCTTGGCTACACCTTC
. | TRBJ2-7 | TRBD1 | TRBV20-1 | CSARCSPGQGDSYEQYF | TGCAGTGCTAGATGCTCTCCGGGACAGGGGGACTCCTACGAGCAGTACTTC
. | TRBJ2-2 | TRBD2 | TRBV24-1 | CASTHGRTGTGELFF | TGTGCCAGTACTCACGGGAGGACTGGGACCGGGGAGCTGTTTTTT
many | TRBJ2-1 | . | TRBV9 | CASSVLAYNEQFF | TGTGCCAGCAGCGTTTTGGCCTACAATGAGCAGTTCTTC
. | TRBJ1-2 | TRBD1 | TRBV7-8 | CASSFPGEGANGYTF | TGCGCCAGCAGCTTCCCGGGAGAGGGGGCTAATGGCTACACCTTC
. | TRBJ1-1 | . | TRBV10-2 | CASRTELNTEAFF | TGCGCCAGCAGGACAGAGTTGAACACTGAAGCTTTCTTT
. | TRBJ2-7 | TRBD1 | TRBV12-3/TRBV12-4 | CASTLGQEDYEQYF | TGTGCCAGCACCCTAGGACAGGAAGATTACGAGCAGTACTTC
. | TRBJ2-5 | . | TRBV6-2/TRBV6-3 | CASSYSIAETQYF | TGTGCCAGCAGTTACTCGATAGCAGAGACCCAGTACTTC
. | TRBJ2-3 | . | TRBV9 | CASSVEGFHRVVNF | TGTGCCAGCAGCGTAGAGGGGTTCCACAGGGTTGTTAATTTT
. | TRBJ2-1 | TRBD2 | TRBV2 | CASSEGGGNGQVLESF | TGTGCCAGCAGTGAGGGGGGGGGAAACGGTCAGGTCTTGGAGTCATTC
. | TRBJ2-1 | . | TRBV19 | CASSIYLAQDLFF | TGTGCCAGCAGTATTTATCTGGCGCAGGATCTGTTCTTC
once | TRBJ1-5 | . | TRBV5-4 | CASSFTPANQPQHF | TGTGCCAGCAGCTTTACGCCCGCGAACCAGCCCCAGCATTTT
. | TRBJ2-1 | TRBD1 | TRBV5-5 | CAGQGARGGGSDEQFF | TGTGCCGGACAGGGGGCTAGGGGCGGGGGGAGCGATGAGCAGTTCTTC
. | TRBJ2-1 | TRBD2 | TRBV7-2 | CASSQELAGAYNEQFF | TGTGCCAGCAGCCAAGAACTAGCGGGGGCATACAATGAGCAGTTCTTC
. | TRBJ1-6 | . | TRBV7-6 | CASTLRRVPSSPIHF | TGTGCCAGCACCCTTAGGAGGGTCCCCTCTTCACCCATCCACTTT
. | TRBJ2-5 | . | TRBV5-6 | CASSPVGGTQYF | TGTGCCAGCAGCCCCGTTGGCGGGACCCAGTACTTC
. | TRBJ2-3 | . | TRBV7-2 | CASSFHGDGAALYF | TGTGCCAGCAGCTTTCATGGAGACGGCGCTGCCCTGTATTTT
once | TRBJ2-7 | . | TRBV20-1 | CSAGDSGLNDEQYF | TGCAGTGCTGGAGACTCAGGGCTGAATGACGAGCAGTACTTC
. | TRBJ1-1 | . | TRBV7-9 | CASSLQRTGETDALF | TGTGCCAGCAGCTTACAAAGAACCGGGGAGACTGATGCTCTCTTT
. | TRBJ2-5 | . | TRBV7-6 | CASTLGSVPSGPNF | TGTGCCAGCACCCTAGGGAGCGTCCCCTCGGGCCCCAACTTC
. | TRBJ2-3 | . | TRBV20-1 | CSAQTSDPQADTQYF | TGCAGTGCTCAGACTAGTGATCCACAAGCAGATACGCAGTATTTT
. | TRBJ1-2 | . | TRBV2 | CASSQGARDGYGYTF | TGTGCCAGCAGCCAAGGGGCAAGGGACGGCTATGGCTACACCTTC
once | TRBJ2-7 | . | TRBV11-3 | CASSLDLTVIYEQYF | TGTGCCAGCAGCTTAGATCTGACAGTCATTTACGAGCAGTACTTC
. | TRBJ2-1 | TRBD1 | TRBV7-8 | CASNIGQGYNTQFF | TGTGCCAGTAACATCGGACAGGGGTACAATACGCAGTTCTTC
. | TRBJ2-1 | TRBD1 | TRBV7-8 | CASSLGTGDSSPLQFF | TGTGCCAGCAGCCTCGGGACAGGGGACAGTTCACCCCTCCAGTTCTTC
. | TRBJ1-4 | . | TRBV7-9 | CASSFLGSGRRDELFF | TGTGCCAGCAGCTTTCTAGGAAGCGGGCGGAGGGATGAACTGTTTTTT
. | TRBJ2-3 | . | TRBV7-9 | CATGEGRSTSSTSF | .
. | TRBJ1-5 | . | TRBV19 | CASSLARGPDTQHF | TGTGCCAGTAGCTTAGCTAGAGGACCCGACACTCAGCATTTT
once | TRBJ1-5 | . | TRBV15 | CATSRETLRQPQHF | TGTGCCACCAGCAGAGAGACACTACGTCAGCCCCAGCATTTT
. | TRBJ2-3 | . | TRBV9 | CASSLLDGSTEAYF | TGTGCCAGCAGCCTCCTCGATGGGAGCACTGAAGCTTATTTT
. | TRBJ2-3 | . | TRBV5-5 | CASSSTSGGIDTQYF | TGTGCCAGCAGCAGCACGAGTGGCGGAATAGATACGCAGTATTTT
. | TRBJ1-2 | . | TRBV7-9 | CASSHGRDGVAYGYTF | TGTGCCAGCAGTCATGGGCGGGACGGGGTCGCCTATGGGTACACCTTC
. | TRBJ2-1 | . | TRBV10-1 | CTGRGGWIDEQFF | TGCACCGGCAGGGGAGGGTGGATTGATGAGCAGTTCTTC
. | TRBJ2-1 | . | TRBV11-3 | CASSQDRANGQDEQFF | TGTGCCAGCAGCCAGGATCGCGCAAACGGTCAGGATGAGCAGTTCTTC
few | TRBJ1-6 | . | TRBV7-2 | CASSLGEGPYTPPLHF | TGTGCCAGCAGCTTGGGGGAGGGTCCCTATACTCCACCCCTCCACTTT
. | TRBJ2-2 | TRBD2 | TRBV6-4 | CASRLGAGLNTGELFF | TGTGCCAGCAGGTTAGGAGCGGGGCTGAACACCGGGGAGCTGTTTTTT
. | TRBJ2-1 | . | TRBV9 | CASSVEGVSSQPQQFF | TGTGCCAGCAGCGTAGAAGGGGTTTCGTCGCAGCCCCAGCAGTTCTTC
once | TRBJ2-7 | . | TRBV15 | CATSRGSELEDQYF | TGTGCCACCAGCAGAGGCAGCGAGTTAGAGGACCAGTACTTC
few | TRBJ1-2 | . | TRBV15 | CATSSLRTAYYGYTF | TGTGCCACCAGCAGTCTCCGGACAGCTTACTATGGCTACACCTTC
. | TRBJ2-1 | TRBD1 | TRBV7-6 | CASSSNRGHSPLHQFF | TGTGCCAGCAGCTCGAACAGGGGGCATTCACCCCTCCACCAGTTCTTC
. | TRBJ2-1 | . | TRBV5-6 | CASSVENDEQFF | TGTGCCAGCAGCGTGGAGAACGATGAGCAGTTCTTC
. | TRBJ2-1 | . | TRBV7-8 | CASSEGGSPEKFF | TGTGCCAGCAGCGAAGGGGGAAGCCCCGAGAAGTTCTTC
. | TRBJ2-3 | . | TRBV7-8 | CASSLGGAGDTQYF | TGTGCCAGCAGCTTAGGGGGAGCGGGCGATACGCAGTATTTT
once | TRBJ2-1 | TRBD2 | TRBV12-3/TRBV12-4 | CASSLGLAGAYNEQFF | TGTGCCAGCAGTTTGGGGCTAGCGGGGGCATACAATGAGCAGTTCTTC
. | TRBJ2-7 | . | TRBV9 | CASSAEGDSGQYF | TGTGCCAGCAGTGCCGAGGGGGACTCGGGGCAGTACTTC
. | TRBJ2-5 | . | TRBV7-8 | CASSPSPQETQYF | TGTGCCAGCAGCCCGAGTCCTCAAGAGACCCAGTACTTC
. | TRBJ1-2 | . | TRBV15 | CATSRVGKLYGYTF | TGTGCCACCAGCAGAGTCGGAAAGTTATATGGCTACACCTTC